The entry that follows covers one T cell receptor beta chain sequence. As handled by the study authors: The assay estimated nucleated cells by amplifying reference gene primers. The repertoire was sequenced with immunoSEQ multiplex PCR; TCRdb's copy has only in-frame clones and lacks some. D and trimming come from the DNA, and the V and J calls and clone size come from that table. This sample carries 90,000 to 120,000 clones, roughly four fifths of them seen once, and the ten largest clones take 20% to 25%. These data originate in a study of blood T cell repertoires in COVID-19. Background on the study: COVID-19 samples, acute and convalescent, were from the United States, Italy and Spain. PBMCs, B-cell-depleted T cells, or T cells were the source of the cDNA or gDNA that made up the material.

The CDR3 is 15 residues long. Between the trimmed V and J ends, which lost 3 bases and 9 bases, there was a span of 15 bases. Germline values: CDR1 MGHDK, CDR2 SYGVNS. Sequencing was carried out using peripheral blood. This TCR came from a man aged 65 to 79 with active or convalescent COVID-19. The rearrangement links TRBV25-1 to TRBJ1-6; D possibly corresponds to TRBD1 (6 bases). CDR3 region: CASSDQGRGSSPLHF. The CDR3 DNA sequence: TGTGCCAGCAGTGATCAGGGCAGGGGCAGTTCACCCCTCCACTTT.